The 20 T cell receptor beta chains listed next were all sequenced from one sample in a study of control samples from healthy donors and cancer patients. The assay was immunoSEQ multiplex PCR, and TCRdb's table has in-frame clones only and misses some. The data contain some 97,000 clones, less than 90% of them singletons. Sequencing input: blood. The receptor source for this set is a woman aged 50 to 60 in good health.

The rearrangement joins TRBV7-2 to TRBJ2-5; D may match TRBD1 or TRBD2 (5 bases each). Germline lookup yields CDR1 SGHTA and CDR2 FQGNSA. This CDR3 comprises 15 residues. Trimming shortened V by 4 bases and J by 5 bases, and 17 bases separated the two germline ends. The CDR3 DNA sequence: TGTGCCAGCAGCTCAGACCGGGACCCCAGGGAGACCCAGTACTTC. Translating gives CASSSDRDPRETQYF.

This clone has only one observation. The chain uses TRBV7-8 and TRBJ2-5; no reliable D call. The V gene lost 5 bases and the J gene lost 2 bases, with 15 bases spanning the gap. Germline values: CDR1 SGHVS, CDR2 FQNEAQ. The CDR3 extends over 15 amino acids. The CDR3, as DNA: TGTGCCAGCAGCATACCTTCGAGCGAGCAAGAGACCCAGTACTTC. The encoded protein is CASSIPSSEQETQYF.

The chain joins TRBV9 to TRBJ1-1; D gene unclear. The germline V gene encodes CDR1 SGDLS and CDR2 YYNGEE. This CDR3 is 12 amino acids long. Trimming took off 0 bases at V and 3 bases at J, with 3 bases between the two ends. In DNA form, the CDR3 reads TGTGCCAGCAGCGTAGTGGACACTGAAGCTTTCTTT. It specifies CASSVVDTEAFF.

This chain uses TRBV7-3 with TRBJ2-1; TRBD2 is a possible D gene (5 bases). Trimming took off 3 bases at V and 6 bases at J, with 9 bases between the two ends. CDR3 size: 13 residues. Germline V lookup: CDR1 SGHTA, CDR2 FQGTGA. This CDR3 is CASSFQAVNEQFF. The CDR3, as DNA: TGTGCCAGCAGCTTCCAAGCGGTCAATGAGCAGTTCTTC.

Only one count was recorded for this clone. V is TRBV10-3 and J is TRBJ2-7; perhaps TRBD1 as D (5 bases). There are 13 residues in the CDR3. V lost 2 bases and J lost 3, with 8 bases in between. Germline assignment: CDR1 ENHRY and CDR2 SYGVKD. In nucleotides, the CDR3 is TGTGCCATCAGTGAGAGGGGCGGCTACGAGCAGTACGTC. Amino acid sequence: CAISERGGYEQYV.

The V and J genes are TRBV12-3 or TRBV12-4 and TRBJ1-1; D gene unclear. Trimming removed 7 bases from V and 1 base from J, with 10 bases in between. The CDR3 contains 13 residues. Here the CDR3 DNA reads TGTGCCAGCACCCCGATTGCGAACACTGAAGCTTTCTTT. It encodes CASTPIANTEAFF.

V gene TRBV24-1 combines with J gene TRBJ2-3, with a possible D match to TRBD2 (6 bases). The CDR3 sequence is 15 residues long. Per germline, CDR1 KGHDR and CDR2 SFDVKD. The V end lost 0 bases, the J end lost 8 bases, and 14 bases lay between the germline ends. The CDR3 loop reads CATSDLEAGLGTQYF. The CDR3 DNA sequence: TGTGCCACCAGTGATTTGGAGGCGGGGTTGGGTACGCAGTATTTT.

V and J are TRBV6-5 and TRBJ1-2, with 8 nucleotides matching TRBD1. This CDR3 region has 12 residues. Germline V gives CDR1 MNHEY, CDR2 SVGAGI. J lost 4 bases, V lost 11 bases, and 6 bases had no gene match. This CDR3 is CAGQGQAYGYTF. The CDR3, as DNA: TGTGCCGGACAGGGACAGGCCTATGGCTACACCTTC.

V usage is TRBV11-2 and J usage is TRBJ2-3; 7 bases agree with TRBD2. CDR1 and CDR2 (germline): SGHAT, FQNNGV. V was pared by 3 bases and J by 0 bases, with 3 bases of the junction left unmatched. The CDR3 has 15 amino acids. The DNA of the CDR3 is TGTGCCAGCAGCTTTGGAGCGGGGAGCACAGATACGCAGTATTTT. It encodes CASSFGAGSTDTQYF.

CDR3 amino acids: CASSYRDRVYGYTF. CDR3 in DNA: TGTGCCAGCAGTTACCGGGACAGAGTTTATGGCTACACCTTC. This sequence joins TRBV6-5 and TRBJ1-2, with 7 bases identical to TRBD1. Germline V gene lookup returns CDR1 MNHEY and CDR2 SVGAGI. The CDR3 loop spans 14 amino acids. V was clipped by 2 bases and J by 5 bases; unmatched bases: 5.

This CDR3 reads CASGPNYNEQFF. DNA of the CDR3: TGTGCCTCCGGGCCCAACTACAATGAGCAGTTCTTC. The chain uses TRBV25-1 and TRBJ2-1; D not resolved. The V gene lost 11 bases and the J gene lost 3 bases, with 11 bases spanning the gap. Germline assignment: CDR1 MGHDK and CDR2 SYGVNS. The CDR3 is 12 amino acids.

This chain links TRBV19 with TRBJ2-3, with TRBD2 matching 8 bases. CDR1 is LNHDA and CDR2 is SQIVND in the germline V gene (reference sequence). J gave up 6 bases and V 5 bases, and 16 bases lay outside the gene matches. This CDR3 contains 17 residues. In DNA, the CDR3 is TGTGCCAGTAGTCCCCGGGAGGGTACCCCTAGGGCGGATACGCAGTATTTT. The encoded protein is CASSPREGTPRADTQYF.

The rearrangement uses TRBV7-9 and TRBJ2-2, with TRBD2 matching 8 bases. Germline CDR1 reads SEHNR; CDR2 reads FQNEAQ (reference sequence). This CDR3 comprises 15 residues. Trimming removed 2 bases from V and 6 bases from J; junction bases left unmatched: 5. DNA of the CDR3: TGTGCCAGCAGCTTACCGGGGGGGCTCCCCGGGGAGCTGTTTTTT. Translating it yields CASSLPGGLPGELFF.

The rearrangement uses TRBV7-2 and TRBJ1-6; maybe TRBD1 (6 bases). Germline V CDR1 and CDR2: SGHTA, FQGNSA. The CDR3 length is 15 residues. V dropped 1 base and J dropped 7 bases, with 11 bases sitting between them. CDR3: CASSLGTGRNSPLHF. In DNA form, the CDR3 reads TGTGCCAGCAGCTTAGGAACAGGGAGAAATTCACCCCTCCACTTT.

This sequence joins TRBV6-2 or TRBV6-3 and TRBJ1-5; no clear D gene. Trimming left V 2 bases short and J 0 bases short, with 8 bases between. The CDR3 covers 15 residues. Looked up from germline, CDR1 is MNHEY and CDR2 is SVGEGT. The CDR3 loop is CASSYDGISNQPQHF. For the CDR3, the DNA is TGTGCCAGCAGTTACGACGGTATTAGCAATCAGCCCCAGCATTTT.

This clone was seen only once. The rearrangement links TRBV5-1 to TRBJ2-1; a possible D gene is TRBD2 (6 bases). The CDR3 consists of 14 residues. Trimming removed 0 bases from V and 4 bases from J, with 8 bases in between. Germline V CDR1 and CDR2: SGHRS, YFSETQ. CDR3 sequence reads: CASSLGEEYNEQFF. The CDR3 coding sequence is TGCGCCAGCAGCTTGGGGGAGGAGTACAATGAGCAGTTCTTC. The full variable domain, rest sourced from reference TRBV5-1 and TRBJ2-1, is KAGVTQTPRYLIKTRGQQVTLSCSPISGHRSVSWYQQTPGQGLQFLFEYFSETQRNKGNFPGRFSGRQFSNSRSEMNVSTLELGDSALYLCASSLGEEYNEQFFGPGTRLTVL.

This clone appeared a single time. The genes are TRBV9 and TRBJ1-5; 8 positions match TRBD1. The junction had 6 bases not matched to a gene; V was cut back by 4 bases and J by 6 bases. The CDR3 runs 14 residues. From germline, CDR1 is SGDLS and CDR2 YYNGEE. The CDR3 bases are TGTGCCAGCAGCACCAGACAGGGGAGTCAGCCCCAGCATTTT. It is translated as CASSTRQGSQPQHF. The full variable domain, rest sourced from reference TRBV9 and TRBJ1-5, is DSGVTQTPKHLITATGQRVTLRCSPRSGDLSVYWYQQSLDQGLQFLIQYYNGEERAKGNILERFSAQQFPDLHSELNLSSLELGDSALYFCASSTRQGSQPQHFGDGTRLSIL.

The chain joins TRBV5-6 to TRBJ1-3; possibly TRBD1 for D (6 bases). The germline gives CDR1 SGHDT, CDR2 YYEEEE. Trimming removed 6 bases at V and 3 bases at J, with 10 bases between. The CDR3 is made up of 13 amino acids. The CDR3 DNA sequence: TGTGCCAGCAATAAACAGGGTGGAAACACCATATATTTT. This codes for CASNKQGGNTIYF.

This rearrangement joins TRBV5-1 to TRBJ1-2; TRBD1 matches at 9 bases. The J segment lost 8 bases and the V segment lost 1 base, leaving 9 bases of the junction unmatched. The germline V gene encodes CDR1 SGHRS and CDR2 YFSETQ. The CDR3 extends over 15 amino acids. The CDR3 nucleotides read TGCGCCAGCAGCTTGTCGGGACAGGGATCTCTAGGCTACACCTTC. Its translation is CASSLSGQGSLGYTF.

The rearrangement links TRBV5-1 to TRBJ2-1, with a possible D match to TRBD2 (6 bases). CDR1 is SGHRS and CDR2 is YFSETQ in the germline V gene. Trimming took 4 bases from V and 7 from J, leaving 18 bases between them. The CDR3 has 15 residues. CDR3 residues: CASSLPTPGRNEQFF. The CDR3 region has the DNA TGCGCCAGCAGCCTACCCACGCCAGGGAGGAATGAGCAGTTCTTC.